A single sample gave rise to the 21 T cell receptor beta chains below, sequenced in a study of blood T cells in healthy people across ages. Combining a sample-barcoded 5' primer with a J-beta primer mix, a second PCR ran for about 7 to 11 cycles. TCRdb reanalysed the 5' RACE reads using MiXCR and keeps one entry per CDR3 protein. The data hold about 2 million distinct CDR3 sequences, with 49% observed a single time. Specimen: blood. These receptor sequences come from a middle-aged woman in good health.

This clonotype was recorded at least ten times. V usage is TRBV28 and J usage is TRBJ2-4; D not resolved. V was clipped by 7 bases and J by 3 bases, with 16 bases between them. In germline, CDR1 is MDHEN, CDR2 SYDVKM. CDR3 length equals 15 residues. The CDR3 coding sequence is TGTGCCAGCACCACCGGTGGAAGGGTCAAAAACATTCAGTACTTC. Its protein product is CASTTGGRVKNIQYF.

J is TRBJ1-2 and V is TRBV10-2; TRBD1 matches at 7 bases. The ends lost 2 bases at V and 1 base at J; junction bases unmatched: 4. This CDR3 has 15 residues. Germline CDR1 and CDR2: WSHSY and SAAADI. CDR3 nucleotides: TGCGCCAGCAGTGAGCTGGGGACAGATAACTATGGCTACACCTTC. As protein: CASSELGTDNYGYTF.

This clonotype occurred a few times. CDR3 residues: CASRHRATGQETQYF. In DNA, the CDR3 is TGTGCCAGCAGACATCGGGCGACAGGGCAAGAGACCCAGTACTTC. The chain recombines TRBV27 with TRBJ2-5, with 7 bases lining up with TRBD1. This CDR3 has 15 amino acids. The V segment lost 6 bases and the J segment 2 bases; nucleotides outside the gene matches: 9. Germline V gene lookup returns CDR1 MNHEY and CDR2 SMNVEV (reference sequence).

The V call is TRBV20-1, the J call TRBJ1-1; no firm D call. The CDR3 is made up of 14 amino acids. Germline V gene lookup returns CDR1 DFQATT and CDR2 SNEGSKA (reference sequence). Trimming cost V 0 bases and J 5 bases, with 13 bases left between them. The CDR3 DNA follows: TGCAGTGCTAGAGATGGCAGGCCGAGGACTGAAGCTTTCTTT. Translating gives CSARDGRPRTEAFF.

This clonotype was detected only a few times. The chain carries TRBV6-2 or TRBV6-3 and TRBJ2-5; no reliable D call. This CDR3 is built from 11 residues. V lost 8 bases and J lost 5, with 9 bases in between. The germline gives CDR1 MNHEY, CDR2 SVGEGT. CDR3 in DNA: TGTGCCAGCGCCCGAACGGAGACCCAGTACTTC. It codes for CASARTETQYF.

This clonotype turned up a few times. This rearrangement joins TRBV27 to TRBJ2-3, with D perhaps TRBD2 (6 bases). The CDR3 spans 15 residues. V gave up 5 bases and J gave up 6 bases, with 18 bases separating them. CDR1 is MNHEY, CDR2 SMNVEV, per germline (reference sequence). CDR3 sequence (DNA): TGTGCCAGCAGTCCCCTGGTTTATGGAGGGGATACGCAGTATTTT. Translating it yields CASSPLVYGGDTQYF.

This clonotype was observed a few times. This sequence joins TRBV27 and TRBJ2-7; D gene uncertain. Germline V gene data show CDR1 as MNHEY and CDR2 as SMNVEV (reference sequence). V was pared by 6 bases and J by 8 bases, with 17 bases between. The CDR3 covers 13 residues. In DNA, the CDR3 is TGTGCCAGCAGCCCTACACGAGAATCCCAGCAGTACTTC. This encodes CASSPTRESQQYF.

There are a few counts of this clonotype. The rearrangement joins TRBV24-1 to TRBJ2-1, with D uncertain. The CDR3 totals 13 residues. Trimming pared 1 base from V and 10 bases from J, leaving 10 bases between. Germline V gene data show CDR1 as KGHDR and CDR2 as SFDVKD. This chain's CDR3 is CATSDFPEEEQFF. The CDR3 nucleotides are TGTGCCACCAGTGATTTCCCAGAGGAGGAGCAGTTCTTC.

The V and J genes are TRBV20-1 and TRBJ2-1, with 9 bases matching TRBD2. V lost 8 bases and J lost 3; bases outside the gene matches: 11. The CDR3 extends over 15 amino acids. Germline assignment: CDR1 DFQATT and CDR2 SNEGSKA (reference sequence). As DNA, the CDR3 is TGCAGTCCGTCTGAGCGGGGGGATATCTACAATGAGCAGTTCTTC. Translating it yields CSPSERGDIYNEQFF.

The V and J genes are TRBV6-6 and TRBJ2-7, with a tentative D call TRBD1 (5 bases). Germline CDR1 reads MNHNY; CDR2 reads SVGAGI (reference sequence). The CDR3 is 14 residues long. Between the trimmed V and J ends, which lost 10 bases and 2 bases, there was a span of 18 bases. CDR3 bases: TGTGCCACCAGAACGGAACAGGAACCCTACGAGCAGTACTTC. It codes for CATRTEQEPYEQYF.

V gene TRBV6-2 or TRBV6-3 combines with J gene TRBJ1-5; unclear D gene. V was clipped by 5 bases and J by 0 bases, with 8 bases between them. Looked up from germline, CDR1 is MNHEY and CDR2 is SVGEGT. The CDR3 length is 14 residues. CDR3 sequence: CASSASYSNQPQHF. Written as DNA, the CDR3 is TGTGCCAGCAGTGCCAGTTATAGCAATCAGCCCCAGCATTTT.

The sample holds a few counts of this clonotype. The chain joins TRBV20-1 to TRBJ1-5, with D unresolved. This CDR3 contains 15 residues. Germline CDR1 DFQATT, CDR2 SNEGSKA (reference sequence). The germline V and J ends were trimmed by 2 bases and 1 base, with 12 bases remaining between them. CDR3 residues: CSARIGFRSNQPQHF. The CDR3 DNA reads TGCAGTGCTAGAATTGGGTTCAGGAGCAATCAGCCCCAGCATTTT.

The chain has TRBV30 and TRBJ2-4, with D unresolved. Gene TRBJ2-7 matches the end of the DNA better, so the J call may be wrong. This CDR3 has 13 amino acids. Looked up from germline, CDR1 is GTSNPN and CDR2 is SVGIG (reference sequence). Written as DNA, the CDR3 is TGTGCCTGGAGTGTACGACGGGTTGGCGAGCAGTACTTC. Amino acid sequence: CAWSVRRVGEQYF.

The V gene is TRBV5-1, the J gene TRBJ2-3; TRBD2 aligns across 13 bases. V trimming: 4 bases; J trimming: 4 bases; junction bases outside the gene matches: 6. Germline CDR1 is SGHRS and CDR2 is YFSETQ. The CDR3 has 16 residues. CDR3 sequence: CASSPLAGGSADTQYF. The DNA for the CDR3 is TGCGCCAGCAGCCCACTAGCGGGGGGGAGCGCAGATACGCAGTATTTT.

This clonotype has a handful of counts. V is TRBV6-6 and J is TRBJ2-4; 8 positions agree with TRBD1. The CDR3 runs 14 residues. J was trimmed by 1 base and V by 7 bases; bases with no gene match: 3. The germline CDR1 and CDR2 sequences are MNHNY and SVGAGI (reference sequence). The CDR3 loop reads CASNRQGAKNIQYF. The CDR3 coding sequence is TGTGCCAGCAACAGACAGGGGGCCAAAAACATTCAGTACTTC.

Concerning this clonotype itself: An end of the junction does not agree with germline; a read error may underlie this. The chain is built from TRBV2 and TRBJ2-1; TRBD2 agrees at 8 bases. Germline loops: CDR1 SNHLY, CDR2 FYNNEI. CDR3 length equals 15 residues. CDR3 sequence: CASSPDRGGYNEQFF. CDR3 nucleotide sequence: TGCGCCAGCAGCCCTGACCGGGGGGGGTACAATGAGCAGTTCTTC. The full variable domain, its missing parts supplied by reference TRBV2 and TRBJ2-1, is EPEVTQTPSHQVTQMGQEVILRCVPISNHLYFYWYRQILGQKVEFLVSFYNNEISEKSEIFDDQFSVERPDGSNFTLKIRSTKLEDSAMYFCASSPDRGGYNEQFFGPGTRLTVL.

With regard to this clonotype: The junction differs from germline at one of its ends, possibly a read error. V gene TRBV5-6 combines with J gene TRBJ1-5; D unresolved. In germline, CDR1 is SGHDT, CDR2 YYEEEE. The CDR3 runs to 14 residues. The CDR3 here is CACSTRGPHQPQHF. For the CDR3, the DNA is TGTGCCTGCAGCACGCGGGGTCCTCATCAGCCCCAGCATTTT.

The chain carries TRBV7-3 and TRBJ2-1; 12 bases agree with TRBD2. The germline CDR1 and CDR2 sequences are SGHTA and FQGTGA. The length of the CDR3 is 21 residues. The V and J ends lost 0 bases and 6 bases, in that order; junction bases with no gene match: 18. CDR3 DNA sequence: TGTGCCAGCAGCTTAACGGGTACTAGCGGGGGGCCTTCCAGTTTGTCCAATGAGCAGTTCTTC. Amino acid sequence: CASSLTGTSGGPSSLSNEQFF.

The rearrangement uses TRBV4-3 and TRBJ1-4, with a possible D match to TRBD1 (5 bases). Germline V gene sequence: CDR1 LGHNA, CDR2 YSLEER. This CDR3 has 14 amino acids. V was clipped by 1 base and J by 7 bases, with 10 bases between them. The chain's CDR3 is CASSQASGTEKLFF. The CDR3, as DNA: TGCGCCAGCAGCCAAGCGTCAGGGACTGAAAAACTGTTTTTT.

This clonotype has a handful of counts. J is TRBJ2-3 and V is TRBV20-1; perhaps D is TRBD1 or TRBD2 (5 bases each). CDR1 DFQATT and CDR2 SNEGSKA come from the germline V gene (reference sequence). This CDR3 spans 12 amino acids. V lost 5 bases and J 2 bases, leaving 8 bases between the germline ends. CDR3 DNA: TGCAGTGCTGGGACCCCCACAGATACGCAGTATTTT. It yields the protein CSAGTPTDTQYF.

The V gene is TRBV9, the J gene TRBJ2-1; 10 bases align to TRBD2. The CDR3 covers 15 residues. The germline V gene encodes CDR1 SGDLS and CDR2 YYNGEE. V lost 0 bases and J lost 8; bases outside the gene matches: 5. The CDR3 coding sequence is TGTGCCAGCAGCGTAGGAGCGGGGGGGCCTGATGAGCAGTTCTTC. It yields the protein CASSVGAGGPDEQFF.